This TCR beta chain is from a study of T-cell memory formation after mild COVID-19. As for the study in general: In these data, TCR clusters were largely donor specific. Study results and caveats: The authors did not confirm SARS-CoV-2 specificity of second-wave clones peaking day 37. Researchers found some responding clones in pre-infection memory, a sign that cross-reactive memory joined.

It was 5'RACE with constant-segment primers that produced the TCR alpha and TCR beta cDNA libraries, which carried sample barcodes and UMIs. Via MiXCR, TCRdb re-called the 5' RACE reads, giving one row per CDR3 protein. The sample records about 350,000 distinct CDR3 sequences, under 25% being singletons. Looked up from germline, CDR1 is SGHRS and CDR2 is YFSETQ. This CDR3 has 13 residues. Trimming took 3 bases from V and 2 from J, leaving 6 bases between them. For this clonotype: No antigen is known for it.

J is TRBJ1-3 and V is TRBV5-1; the D is unclear. The clonotype originates from a man aged 18 to 29 who had mild COVID-19 (a few samples of this study predate the infection). Cell type and time point are not known. Sequencing was done on a sample of PBMCs or a T cell subset sorted from them (not recorded which). Here the CDR3 DNA reads TGCGCCAGCAGCTGGGAGGCTGGAAACACCATATATTTT. It translates to CASSWEAGNTIYF. Full variable domain (outside the CDR3, taken from reference TRBV5-1 and TRBJ1-3): KAGVTQTPRYLIKTRGQQVTLSCSPISGHRSVSWYQQTPGQGLQFLFEYFSETQRNKGNFPGRFSGRQFSNSRSEMNVSTLELGDSALYLCASSWEAGNTIYFGEGSWLTVV.